What follows are 14 T cell receptor beta chains derived from one specimen sequenced in a study of blood T cell repertoires in COVID-19. Clones were read by immunoSEQ multiplex PCR, and TCRdb kept only the in-frame ones, dropping some. Of 70,000 to 95,000 clones detected, over 80% appear once; the ten largest clones hold approximately 10%. Input material: peripheral blood. Receptor source: a woman aged 70-85 years with active or convalescent COVID-19.

This clone has only a few counts. V usage is TRBV5-4 and J usage is TRBJ2-7; D possibly corresponds to TRBD1 (6 bases). The length of the CDR3 is 13 residues. V lost 5 bases and J 1 base, leaving 10 bases between the germline ends. From germline, CDR1 is SGHNT and CDR2 YYREEE (reference sequence). The CDR3 nucleotides read TGTGCCAGCAGTCTAGGACAGTCCTACGAGCAGTACTTC. Amino acids: CASSLGQSYEQYF.

The chain combines TRBV28 with TRBJ1-4; D not certain. The V gene's germline CDR1 is MDHEN and CDR2 SYDVKM. The CDR3 contains 15 residues. Trimming removed 1 base at V and 9 bases at J, with 15 bases between. The CDR3 reads CASSLLATPNQKLFF. The CDR3 nucleotides read TGTGCCAGCAGTTTATTGGCCACCCCGAATCAAAAACTGTTTTTT.

CDR3 coding DNA: TGTGCCACCTCGTTTTGGGGGGGACAAGAGACCCAGTACTTC. Residues: CATSFWGGQETQYF. The chain recombines TRBV19 with TRBJ2-5, with 7 bases matching TRBD2. This CDR3 has 14 residues. The germline CDR1 and CDR2 sequences are LNHDA and SQIVND (reference sequence). Germline trimming cut 10 bases from V and 2 bases from J; bases unmatched to any gene: 10.

The chain combines TRBV21-1 with TRBJ1-6; the listed D gene, TRBD1, was not tested against the DNA. TRBV21-1 is a pseudogene. CDR3 length equals 16 residues. CDR3 amino acids: CASSGRDRERNSPLHF. The CDR3 DNA sequence: TGTGCCAGCAGCGGCCGGGACAGGGAACGGAATTCACCCCTCCACTTT.

This chain uses TRBV6-2 or TRBV6-3 with TRBJ1-5; 8 positions agree with TRBD1. J lost 1 base, V lost 3 bases, and 11 bases had no gene match. The CDR3 has 18 amino acids. The germline V gene encodes CDR1 MNHEY and CDR2 SVGEGT. The chain's CDR3 is CASSYSPDRGRSNQPQHF. DNA for the CDR3: TGTGCCAGCAGTTATTCACCTGACAGGGGCCGGAGCAATCAGCCCCAGCATTTT.

The chain links TRBV19 to TRBJ2-3, with TRBD2 as a possible D gene (5 bases). V was clipped by 5 bases and J by 2 bases, with 8 bases between them. This CDR3 has 13 residues. Germline V gives CDR1 LNHDA, CDR2 SQIVND (reference sequence). The CDR3 DNA reads as TGTGCCAGTAGTTCCGGGGACACAGATACGCAGTATTTT. Translated: CASSSGDTDTQYF.

The J gene is TRBJ1-2, the V gene TRBV5-1, with TRBD1 matching over 8 bases. Germline CDR1 is SGHRS and CDR2 is YFSETQ. This CDR3 comprises 14 residues. The junction had 5 bases not matched to a gene; V was cut back by 2 bases and J by 5 bases. The CDR3 loop reads CASSFSTGEYGYTF. The CDR3 coding sequence is TGCGCCAGCAGCTTTTCGACAGGGGAGTATGGCTACACCTTC.

The genes are TRBV12-3 or TRBV12-4 and TRBJ1-2; no definite D call. V dropped 2 bases and J dropped 4 bases, with 8 bases sitting between them. CDR3 length: 13 residues. The CDR3 is CASSLPNSYGYTF. The CDR3 DNA reads as TGTGCCAGCAGTTTACCCAATAGCTATGGCTACACCTTC.

The chain employs TRBV2 and TRBJ1-2; the D gene is possibly TRBD1 (6 bases). V lost 6 bases, J lost 11 bases, and 22 bases lay in between. The CDR3 is 14 residues long. From germline, CDR1 is SNHLY and CDR2 FYNNEI. CDR3 DNA sequence: TGTGCCAGCAGGGGGGCAGGGTTAGGAAGCCATTACACCTTC. Amino acids: CASRGAGLGSHYTF.

The chain joins TRBV18 to TRBJ1-1, with D uncertain. V lost 5 bases, J lost 5 bases, and 12 bases lay in between. The germline CDR1 and CDR2 sequences are KGHSH and LQKENI. The CDR3 extends over 13 amino acids. In DNA form, the CDR3 reads TGTGCCAGCTCAGTTCGGGATGTGACTGAAGCTTTCTTT. Protein product: CASSVRDVTEAFF.

This rearrangement joins TRBV3-1 (or the pseudogene TRBV3-2) to TRBJ1-5; possible D gene TRBD1, 5 bases. The CDR3 totals 15 residues. From germline, CDR1 is LGHDT and CDR2 YNNKEL (reference sequence). Trimming removed 0 bases at V and 4 bases at J, with 10 bases between. CDR3 region: CASSQDVAGNQPQHF. CDR3 coding DNA: TGTGCCAGCAGCCAAGATGTGGCAGGGAATCAGCCCCAGCATTTT.

The table lists this clone with a few counts. V usage is TRBV18 and J usage is TRBJ1-2, with unresolved D. This CDR3 region has 14 residues. Germline V gene sequence: CDR1 KGHSH, CDR2 LQKENI. V shed 3 bases and J shed 7 bases, with 15 bases lying between them. The CDR3 loop reads CASSPTLEEGGYTF. DNA of the CDR3: TGTGCCAGCTCACCTACATTAGAGGAGGGTGGCTACACCTTC.

This chain links TRBV7-2 with TRBJ2-5, with D possibly TRBD2 on 5 matching bases. Per the germline V gene, CDR1 is SGHTA and CDR2 is FQGNSA. CDR3 length: 15 residues. Trimming stripped 5 bases from V and 1 base from J, with 14 bases between. Written as DNA, the CDR3 is TGTGCCAGCAGCCCAACTGGACTGGTCCAAGAGACCCAGTACTTC. It yields the protein CASSPTGLVQETQYF.

This clone is termed large. This rearrangement joins TRBV4-1 to TRBJ2-1; D remains unclear. Per the germline V gene, CDR1 is MGHRA and CDR2 is YSYEKL. This CDR3 spans 16 amino acids. Trimming took off 3 bases at V and 4 bases at J, with 16 bases between the two ends. This CDR3 is CASSHESANLYNEQFF. CDR3 nucleotide sequence: TGCGCCAGCAGCCATGAGAGCGCGAACTTATACAATGAGCAGTTCTTC.